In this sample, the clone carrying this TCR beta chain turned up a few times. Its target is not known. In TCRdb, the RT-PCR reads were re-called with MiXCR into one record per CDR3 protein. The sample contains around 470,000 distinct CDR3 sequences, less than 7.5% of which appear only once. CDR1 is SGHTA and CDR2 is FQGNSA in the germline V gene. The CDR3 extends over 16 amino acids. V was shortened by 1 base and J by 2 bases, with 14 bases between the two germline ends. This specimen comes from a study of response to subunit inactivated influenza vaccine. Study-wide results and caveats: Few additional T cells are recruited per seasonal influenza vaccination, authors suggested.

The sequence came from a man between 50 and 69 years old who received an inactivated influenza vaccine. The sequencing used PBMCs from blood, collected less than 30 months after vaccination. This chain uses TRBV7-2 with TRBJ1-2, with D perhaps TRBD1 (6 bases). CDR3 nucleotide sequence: TGTGCCAGCAGCTTAGTGGGGGCAGGGCGAAACTATGGCTACACCTTC. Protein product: CASSLVGAGRNYGYTF.